This TCR beta chain comes out of a study of cytotoxic CD8 clonotypes in ibrutinib-treated CLL. The germline CDR1 and CDR2 sequences are MGHDK and SYGVNS. V was shortened by 2 bases and J by 6 bases, with 14 bases between the two germline ends. The CDR3 sequence is 15 residues long. Overall study results and limits: Private clonotypes, not public ones, expanded at ibrutinib response.

In its sample, this clone was seen a few times. Its antigen is as yet unknown. The repertoire was sequenced with immunoSEQ multiplex PCR; TCRdb's copy has only in-frame clones and lacks some. The sample has 130,000 to 150,000 clones, roughly three quarters seen once; the top ten hold around 13%. This specimen was PBMCs, taken after 12 months of ibrutinib treatment. The sequence derives from a human donor with chronic lymphocytic leukemia. The V gene is TRBV25-1, the J gene TRBJ2-1; tentatively, D is TRBD1 (5 bases). In nucleotides, the CDR3 is TGTGCCAGCAGTGAAGCTCGTTGGGGCGGCAATGAGCAGTTCTTC. It codes for CASSEARWGGNEQFF.